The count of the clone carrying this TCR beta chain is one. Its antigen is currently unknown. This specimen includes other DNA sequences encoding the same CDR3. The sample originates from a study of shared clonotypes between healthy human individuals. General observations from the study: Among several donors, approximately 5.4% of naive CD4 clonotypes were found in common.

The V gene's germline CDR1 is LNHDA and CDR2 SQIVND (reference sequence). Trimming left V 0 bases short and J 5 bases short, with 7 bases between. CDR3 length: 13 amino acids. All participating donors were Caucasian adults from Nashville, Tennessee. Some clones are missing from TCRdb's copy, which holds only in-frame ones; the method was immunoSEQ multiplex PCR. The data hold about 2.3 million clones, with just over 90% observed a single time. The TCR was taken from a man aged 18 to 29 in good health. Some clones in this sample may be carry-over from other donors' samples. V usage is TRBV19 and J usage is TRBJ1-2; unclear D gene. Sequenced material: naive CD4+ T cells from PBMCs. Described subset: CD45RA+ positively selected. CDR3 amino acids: CASSIDRAYGYTF. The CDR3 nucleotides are TGTGCCAGTAGTATAGATCGGGCTTATGGCTACACCTTC.